The next 31 T cell receptor beta chains were all read from a single sample in a study of OX40 agonist ivuxolimab in advanced cancers. Assay used: immunoSEQ multiplex PCR; TCRdb lists only in-frame clones, some missing. The sample has some 95,000 clones; roughly 89% are singletons. The sample in question was CD4+ or CD8+ T cells sorted from blood, obtained in a trial of the OX40 agonist ivuxolimab. These receptors originate from an adult with an advanced solid tumor such as melanoma, head and neck, liver or kidney cancer.

Regarding this clone: This CDR3 fails to terminate in the conserved phenylalanine or tryptophan, so it likely reflects a read error. The chain combines TRBV11-2 with TRBJ1-6; 7 nucleotides match TRBD1. The CDR3 runs to 15 residues. Per the germline V gene, CDR1 is SGHAT and CDR2 is FQNNGV. V was pared by 4 bases and J by 11 bases, with 11 bases of the junction left unmatched. The CDR3 is CASSSTGAPKAPLHL. CDR3 DNA sequence: TGTGCCAGCAGCTCAACAGGGGCGCCGAAGGCACCCCTCCACCTT.

The V call is TRBV14, the J call TRBJ1-2; no firm D call. Germline V gene sequence: CDR1 SGHDN, CDR2 FVKESK. Trimming took 0 bases from V and 5 from J, leaving 16 bases between them. The CDR3 contains 16 residues. The CDR3 sequence: CASSQELPWQTYGYTF. The CDR3 DNA sequence: TGTGCCAGCAGCCAAGAGCTCCCCTGGCAGACATATGGCTACACCTTC.

The rearrangement joins TRBV6-5 to TRBJ1-2, with TRBD1 identical over 7 bases. The CDR3 loop spans 13 amino acids. In germline, CDR1 is MNHEY, CDR2 SVGAGI. V dropped 6 bases and J dropped 5; count of bases not matched to a gene: 6. In DNA form, the CDR3 reads TGTGCCAGCAGGAACTTGGGACAGTATGGCTACACCTTC. Its protein product is CASRNLGQYGYTF.

The chain links TRBV11-2 to TRBJ1-2; D unresolved. CDR1 is SGHAT and CDR2 is FQNNGV in the germline V gene. The CDR3 has 14 amino acids. V shed 1 base and J shed 3 bases, with 9 bases lying between them. The CDR3 protein is CASSLAAADYGYTF. The CDR3 bases are TGTGCCAGCAGCTTAGCGGCTGCCGACTATGGCTACACCTTC.

The rearrangement links TRBV7-8 to TRBJ2-5, with 8 positions matching TRBD2. Trimming cost V 5 bases and J 1 base; bases outside gene matches: 6. CDR1 and CDR2 from the germline V gene are SGHVS and FQNEAQ. CDR3 length: 15 residues. The CDR3 loop is CASSPRGGFQETQYF. In DNA form, the CDR3 reads TGTGCCAGCAGCCCACGGGGGGGCTTCCAAGAGACCCAGTACTTC. The entire variable domain, with the rest obtained from reference TRBV7-8 and TRBJ2-5, is as follows: GAGVSQSPRYKVAKRGQDVALRCDPISGHVSLFWYQQALGQGPEFLTYFQNEAQLDKSGLPSDRFFAERPEGSVSTLKIQRTQQEDSAVYLCASSPRGGFQETQYFGPGTRLLVL.

As regards this clone: The CDR3 ends on some other residue instead of the conserved phenylalanine or tryptophan, so this is likely a read error. The chain joins TRBV6-1 to TRBJ1-6; D call uncertain. V was trimmed by 5 bases and J by 4 bases, leaving 12 bases between them. CDR3 length equals 15 residues. CDR1 and CDR2 (germline): MNHNS, SASEGT. The CDR3 nucleotides are TGTGCCAGCAGTTCTCAGTCCCCGTATAATTCACCCCTCCACCTT. Amino acid sequence: CASSSQSPYNSPLHL.

This clone was recorded a few times. V is TRBV5-1 and J is TRBJ2-5; TRBD2 agrees at 8 bases. Trimming took 4 bases from V and 3 from J; bases not matched to a gene: 17. This CDR3 has 18 residues. Germline V gene sequence: CDR1 SGHRS, CDR2 YFSETQ. CDR3 in DNA: TGCGCCAGCAGCCCGAGCGGGGGAGGTATGCGCACGAAAGAGACCCAGTACTTC. Encoded protein: CASSPSGGGMRTKETQYF.

This sequence joins TRBV27 and TRBJ2-2, with 9 bases lining up with TRBD1. In germline, CDR1 is MNHEY, CDR2 SMNVEV (reference sequence). V dropped 7 bases and J dropped 4; count of bases not matched to a gene: 7. The CDR3 sequence is 15 residues long. For the CDR3, the DNA is TGTGCCAGCATCCGGACAGGGGCGGGCACCGGGGAGCTGTTTTTT. It yields the protein CASIRTGAGTGELFF.

V is TRBV5-4 and J is TRBJ1-3; 12 bases are shared with TRBD1. Germline values: CDR1 SGHNT, CDR2 YYREEE (reference sequence). The V segment lost 3 bases and the J segment 4 bases; nucleotides outside the gene matches: 5. The CDR3 contains 16 residues. The CDR3 DNA reads as TGTGCCAGCAGCTACCGGGACAGGGGGCGCGGAAACACCATATATTTT. This codes for CASSYRDRGRGNTIYF.

The chain employs TRBV28 and TRBJ2-6; 7 bases are shared with TRBD1. The CDR3 is 18 residues long. With V trimmed by 5 bases and J by 0 bases, 10 bases remained unmatched. The germline gives CDR1 MDHEN, CDR2 SYDVKM. The CDR3 DNA sequence: TGTGCCAGCAGTCCGGGTACAGGGGCCTCCTCTGGGGCCAACGTCCTGACTTTC. This gives the protein CASSPGTGASSGANVLTF.

This clone has only one observation. V usage is TRBV5-8 and J usage is TRBJ1-3, with D perhaps matching TRBD1 (5 bases). The CDR3 is made up of 18 amino acids. V shed 2 bases and J shed 2 bases, with 20 bases lying between them. CDR1 and CDR2 (germline): SGHTS, YDEGEE. In DNA form, the CDR3 reads TGTGCCAGCAGCTTCGAGGTCTTCACGGGACTCCCTGGAAACACCATATATTTT. It specifies CASSFEVFTGLPGNTIYF. The whole variable domain, filled in from reference TRBV5-8 and TRBJ1-3, reads EAGVTQSPTHLIKTRGQQATLRCSPISGHTSVYWYQQALGLGLQFLLWYDEGEERNRGNFPPRFSGRQFPNYSSELNVNALELEDSALYLCASSFEVFTGLPGNTIYFGEGSWLTVV.

This chain joins TRBV5-1 and TRBJ2-3, with D uncertain. CDR1 and CDR2 (germline): SGHRS, YFSETQ. The V and J ends lost 4 bases and 0 bases respectively, with 12 bases between them. The CDR3 is 15 residues long. The CDR3 sequence is CASSAAGHSTDTQYF. CDR3 sequence (DNA): TGCGCCAGCAGCGCGGCCGGCCATAGCACAGATACGCAGTATTTT.

This chain joins TRBV7-6 and TRBJ2-2; 9 nucleotides agree with TRBD1. Germline V gene data show CDR1 as SGHVS and CDR2 as FNYEAQ. V trimming: 2 bases; J trimming: 5 bases; junction bases outside the gene matches: 6. The CDR3 is 16 residues long. This CDR3 is CASSLPGTGWTGELFF. CDR3 coding DNA: TGTGCCAGCAGCTTACCCGGGACAGGGTGGACCGGGGAGCTGTTTTTT.

V and J are TRBV2 and TRBJ2-3, with no clear D. The CDR3 loop spans 12 amino acids. V lost 3 bases and J 11 bases, leaving 12 bases between the germline ends. Germline V gene sequence: CDR1 SNHLY, CDR2 FYNNEI. The CDR3 bases are TGTGCCAGCAGTGAGTCAGGCCCCCAGCAGTATTTT. It specifies CASSESGPQQYF.

The chain employs TRBV21-1 and TRBJ1-1; the table's D call of TRBD1 was not tested on the DNA. TRBV21-1 is described as a pseudogene. This CDR3 has 16 residues. The CDR3 here is CAIADKGDGMNTEAFF. DNA of the CDR3: TGTGCCATCGCCGACAAGGGGGACGGCATGAACACTGAAGCTTTCTTT.

The chain combines TRBV19 with TRBJ1-2; no clear D. CDR3 size: 15 residues. Germline V gene sequence: CDR1 LNHDA, CDR2 SQIVND (reference sequence). With 9 bases removed from V and 4 bases from J, the gap between germline ends came to 21 bases. CDR3 region: CASSARHNLPYGYTF. The CDR3, as DNA: TGTGCCAGCTCAGCCAGGCACAACCTCCCCTATGGCTACACCTTC.

This chain uses TRBV19 with TRBJ1-2; D call uncertain. Germline V gene lookup returns CDR1 LNHDA and CDR2 SQIVND (reference sequence). Trimming removed 3 bases from V and 8 bases from J, with 13 bases in between. The CDR3 has 13 amino acids. The CDR3 DNA reads TGTGCCAGTAGTATCTCTCTCCCGGGAGGCTACACCTTC. As protein: CASSISLPGGYTF.

This chain joins TRBV10-3 and TRBJ1-4; D uncertain. CDR1 is ENHRY and CDR2 is SYGVKD in the germline V gene. Trimming removed 4 bases at V and 7 bases at J, with 13 bases between. There are 14 residues in the CDR3. CDR3 sequence reads: CAISGTQGGEKLFF. Written as DNA, the CDR3 is TGTGCCATCAGTGGGACCCAAGGAGGTGAAAAACTGTTTTTT.

The chain links TRBV7-2 to TRBJ1-6, with no clear D. The CDR3 consists of 16 residues. The germline V gene encodes CDR1 SGHTA and CDR2 FQGNSA. Trimming took off 1 base at V and 0 bases at J, with 7 bases between the two ends. CDR3 sequence reads: CASSLGRSSYNSPLHF. The CDR3 DNA reads as TGTGCCAGCAGCTTAGGTAGAAGCTCCTATAATTCACCCCTCCACTTT.

The genes are TRBV6-5 and TRBJ1-2, with D possibly TRBD1 on 5 matching bases. The V end was cut by 0 bases, the J end by 2 bases, with 10 bases between. The CDR3 is 15 residues long. Germline assignment: CDR1 MNHEY and CDR2 SVGAGI. CDR3 region: CASSYSRDRNYGYTF. The CDR3 DNA is TGTGCCAGCAGTTACTCGAGAGACAGAAACTATGGCTACACCTTC.

The J gene is TRBJ2-2, the V gene TRBV7-9, with D maybe TRBD1 (5 bases). V was clipped by 0 bases and J by 0 bases, with 5 bases between them. The germline CDR1 and CDR2 sequences are SEHNR and FQNEAQ (reference sequence). The CDR3 runs to 15 residues. The CDR3 loop is CASSLAGANTGELFF. The CDR3 bases are TGTGCCAGCAGCTTAGCAGGGGCGAACACCGGGGAGCTGTTTTTT. Variable domain in full (rest from reference TRBV7-9 and TRBJ2-2): DTGVSQNPRHKITKRGQNVTFRCDPISEHNRLYWYRQTLGQGPEFLTYFQNEAQLEKSRLLSDRFSAERPKGSFSTLEIQRTEQGDSAMYLCASSLAGANTGELFFGEGSRLTVL.

This clone came up a few times. This rearrangement joins TRBV6-5 to TRBJ2-7; D could derive from TRBD1 or TRBD2 (5 bases each). Germline CDR1 MNHEY, CDR2 SVGAGI. The CDR3 covers 14 residues. V was clipped by 2 bases and J by 1 base, with 9 bases between them. The CDR3 nucleotides read TGTGCCAGCAGTTACCGGGACGGATCCTACGAGCAGTACTTC. Translation: CASSYRDGSYEQYF.

This chain links TRBV28 with TRBJ1-3; no reliable D call. Deletions cut 2 bases from V and 6 bases from J, with 2 bases between. This CDR3 contains 11 residues. CDR1 is MDHEN, CDR2 SYDVKM, per germline. The CDR3 nucleotides read TGTGCCAGCAGTTTAGAAAACACCATATATTTT. Its translation: CASSLENTIYF.

Only a few counts were recorded for this clone. This chain links TRBV6-6 with TRBJ1-1; TRBD1 is a possible D gene (5 bases). Germline-derived CDR1 and CDR2 are MNHNY and SVGAGI (reference sequence). The CDR3 totals 14 residues. V lost 0 bases and J lost 5, with 10 bases in between. CDR3 coding DNA: TGTGCCAGCAGTTACTCAGAGGGGCTAACTGAAGCTTTCTTT. It specifies CASSYSEGLTEAFF.

The chain carries TRBV5-1 and TRBJ1-4; the D gene is possibly TRBD1 (6 bases). The V gene's germline CDR1 is SGHRS and CDR2 YFSETQ. Trimming stripped 0 bases from V and 11 bases from J, with 11 bases between. The CDR3 extends over 13 amino acids. CDR3 bases: TGCGCCAGCAGCTTGGACAGGGCGAGGAAACTGTTTTTT. Its translation: CASSLDRARKLFF.

The rearrangement uses TRBV5-8 and TRBJ1-1; D uncertain. CDR1 and CDR2 from the germline V gene are SGHTS and YDEGEE. There are 12 residues in the CDR3. V was shortened by 6 bases and J by 0 bases, with 6 bases between the two germline ends. The chain's CDR3 is CASIIMNTEAFF. The CDR3 coding sequence is TGTGCCAGCATTATAATGAACACTGAAGCTTTCTTT.

The V and J genes are TRBV7-8 and TRBJ1-1; D is unresolved. V gave up 2 bases and J gave up 2 bases, with 6 bases separating them. CDR1 is SGHVS and CDR2 is FQNEAQ in the germline V gene. The CDR3 contains 13 residues. The CDR3 DNA reads as TGTGCCAGCAGCTTAACCTCCAACACTGAAGCTTTCTTT. This gives the protein CASSLTSNTEAFF.

Note on this clone: Other DNA sequences within the sample encode an identical CDR3. The J gene is TRBJ2-3, the V gene TRBV5-1; D is unresolved. The germline gives CDR1 SGHRS, CDR2 YFSETQ. The CDR3 consists of 12 residues. V was trimmed by 4 bases and J by 0 bases, leaving 3 bases between them. CDR3 sequence reads: CASSVSTDTQYF. CDR3 in DNA: TGCGCCAGCAGCGTTAGCACAGATACGCAGTATTTT.

The rearrangement joins TRBV6-5 to TRBJ2-7; D might be TRBD2 (6 bases). Trimming took 0 bases from V and 3 from J, leaving 9 bases between them. The CDR3 contains 14 residues. CDR1 is MNHEY, CDR2 SVGAGI, per germline. The CDR3 protein is CASSYSGLFYEQYF. In nucleotides, the CDR3 is TGTGCCAGCAGTTACTCGGGACTGTTCTACGAGCAGTACTTC.

The V and J genes are TRBV19 and TRBJ1-5; a weak D match, TRBD1 (5 bases). The germline V gene encodes CDR1 LNHDA and CDR2 SQIVND (reference sequence). Trimming removed 8 bases from V and 6 bases from J, with 14 bases in between. The CDR3 contains 13 residues. For the CDR3, the DNA is TGTGCCAGTCAGTATGGGGGAAGTCAGCCCCAGCATTTT. It encodes CASQYGGSQPQHF.

The CDR3, as DNA: TGTGCCAGCAGCTTAGCCAGGGACACTGAAGCTTTCTTT. It is translated as CASSLARDTEAFF. J is TRBJ1-1 and V is TRBV11-2, with D tentatively TRBD1 (5 bases). V shed 1 base and J shed 3 bases, with 6 bases lying between them. The CDR3 consists of 13 residues. From germline, CDR1 is SGHAT and CDR2 FQNNGV.